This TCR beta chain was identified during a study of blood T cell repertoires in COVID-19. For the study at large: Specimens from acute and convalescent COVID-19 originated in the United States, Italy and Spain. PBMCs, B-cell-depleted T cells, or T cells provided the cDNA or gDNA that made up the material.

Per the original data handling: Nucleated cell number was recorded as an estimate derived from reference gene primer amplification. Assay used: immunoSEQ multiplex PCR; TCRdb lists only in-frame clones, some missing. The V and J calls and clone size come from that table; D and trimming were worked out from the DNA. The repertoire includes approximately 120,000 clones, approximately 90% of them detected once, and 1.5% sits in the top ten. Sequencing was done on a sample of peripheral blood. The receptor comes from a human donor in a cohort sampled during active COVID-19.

The CDR3 sequence is CASSAGSEQYF. The CDR3 nucleotides read TGTGCCAGCAGTGCTGGGAGCGAGCAGTACTTC. This chain connects TRBV9 to TRBJ2-7, with D possibly matching TRBD2 (5 bases). In germline, CDR1 is SGDLS, CDR2 YYNGEE. The germline V and J ends were trimmed by 5 bases and 6 bases, with 9 bases remaining between them. This CDR3 has 11 residues.